The text below deals with one T cell receptor beta chain. This sample is drawn from a study of blood T cell repertoires in COVID-19. Study background: Researchers got acute and convalescent COVID-19 samples from the United States, Italy and Spain. T cells, B-cell-depleted T cells, or PBMCs provided the cDNA or gDNA that served as material.

In the original workflow: Estimation of nucleated cell counts relied on the amplification of reference gene primers. Some clones are missing from TCRdb's copy, which holds only in-frame ones; the method was immunoSEQ multiplex PCR. V, J and clone size reflect that table, while D and trimming were determined from the DNA. The table records just under 150,000 clones, roughly 82% of them present only once. The CDR3 length is 17 residues. Germline lookup yields CDR1 GTSNPN and CDR2 SVGIG (reference sequence). J lost 3 bases, V lost 2 bases, and 13 bases had no gene match. The source of this sequence is a human donor in a cohort sampled during active COVID-19. The sequencing input was peripheral blood. V usage is TRBV30 and J usage is TRBJ1-1, with 9 nucleotides matching TRBD1. The CDR3 spells CAWSHPGTGPLYTEAFF. The CDR3 DNA reads as TGTGCCTGGAGTCACCCTGGGACAGGGCCTCTCTACACTGAAGCTTTCTTT. Based on the CDR3 plus reference TRBV30 and TRBJ1-1, the full variable domain is SQTIHQWPATLVQPVGSPLSLECTVEGTSNPNLYWYRQAAGRGLQLLFYSVGIGQISSEVPQNLSASRPQDRQFILSSKKLLLSDSGFYLCAWSHPGTGPLYTEAFFGQGTRLTVV.